Listed below are T cell receptor beta chains from one sample, sequenced in a study of control samples from healthy donors and cancer patients. Using immunoSEQ multiplex PCR, the repertoire was profiled, and TCRdb retains in-frame clones only, with some absent. The profile covers 150,000 or so clones, with approximately 93% appearing a single time and roughly 5.5% taken by the ten largest. Material: blood. The source is a man between 18 and 29 years old in good health. CDR3s include the opening cysteine and the closing phenylalanine or tryptophan. Each record gives: clone size, J gene, V gene, D gene, CDR3 protein, CDR3 DNA. The D gene is left open where the match is weak. Only some rows state a clone size, as once, few, many or a class for expanded clones.

size: NA
J: TRBJ1-1
V: TRBV27
D: NA
CDR3: CASSLAGNTEAFF
DNA: TGTGCCAGCAGTTTGGCGGGAAACACTGAAGCTTTCTTT

size: NA
J: TRBJ1-4
V: TRBV4-1
D: TRBD1
CDR3: CARAGMVRGAGYATNEKLFF
DNA: TGCGCCCGAGCAGGGATGGTCAGGGGGGCGGGCTATGCAACTAATGAAAAACTGTTTTTT

size: once
J: TRBJ2-7
V: TRBV12-5
D: NA
CDR3: CASGPTPGDEQYF
DNA: TGTGCTAGTGGTCCCACACCCGGGGACGAGCAGTACTTC

size: NA
J: TRBJ1-4
V: TRBV2
D: NA
CDR3: CASSERAGANEKLFF
DNA: TGTGCCAGCAGTGAACGAGCTGGGGCTAATGAAAAACTGTTTTTT

size: NA
J: TRBJ1-2
V: TRBV5-1
D: NA
CDR3: CASSLSSSDYGYTF
DNA: TGCGCCAGCAGCTTGAGCAGTAGTGACTATGGCTACACCTTC

size: NA
J: TRBJ1-1
V: TRBV18
D: TRBD1
CDR3: CASLITQKDRGLNTEAFF
DNA: TGTGCCAGCCTAATAACTCAAAAAGACAGGGGCTTGAACACTGAAGCTTTCTTT

size: NA
J: TRBJ2-2
V: TRBV11-2
D: NA
CDR3: CASSPPGKGNTGELFF
DNA: TGTGCCAGCAGCCCCCCCGGAAAGGGGAACACCGGGGAGCTGTTTTTT

size: NA
J: TRBJ2-7
V: TRBV21-1
D: NA
CDR3: CASRTSGDEQYF
DNA: TGTGCCAGCAGGACTAGCGGGGACGAGCAGTACTTC

size: NA
J: TRBJ2-3
V: TRBV7-8
D: NA
CDR3: CASSEGGNTQYF
DNA: TGTGCCAGCAGCGAAGGGGGAAATACGCAGTATTTT

size: NA
J: TRBJ1-3
V: TRBV18
D: TRBD1
CDR3: CASSPGQAYTIYF
DNA: TGTGCCAGCTCACCGGGACAGGCATACACCATATATTTT

size: NA
J: TRBJ1-2
V: TRBV7-9
D: TRBD1
CDR3: CASSGTPGQENYGYTF
DNA: TGTGCCAGCAGCGGAACGCCGGGACAGGAAAACTATGGCTACACCTTC

size: NA
J: TRBJ2-5
V: TRBV18
D: NA
CDR3: CASSPSTGPGETQYF
DNA: TGTGCCAGCTCACCTTCGACAGGCCCAGGAGAGACCCAGTACTTC

size: NA
J: TRBJ1-6
V: TRBV28
D: TRBD1
CDR3: CASGLTGYSPLHF
DNA: TGTGCCAGCGGCTTGACAGGGTATTCACCCCTCCACTTT

size: NA
J: TRBJ2-5
V: TRBV6-2/TRBV6-3
D: NA
CDR3: CASSFAGRQETQYF
DNA: TGTGCCAGCAGTTTCGCGGGGCGTCAAGAGACCCAGTACTTC

size: NA
J: TRBJ2-2
V: TRBV7-2
D: NA
CDR3: CASSLVGGSNTGELFF
DNA: TGTGCCAGCAGCTTAGTTGGGGGATCGAACACCGGGGAGCTGTTTTTT

size: NA
J: TRBJ2-7
V: TRBV7-2
D: NA
CDR3: CASSTLTGREQYF
DNA: TGTGCCAGCAGCACGTTGACAGGTCGCGAGCAGTACTTC